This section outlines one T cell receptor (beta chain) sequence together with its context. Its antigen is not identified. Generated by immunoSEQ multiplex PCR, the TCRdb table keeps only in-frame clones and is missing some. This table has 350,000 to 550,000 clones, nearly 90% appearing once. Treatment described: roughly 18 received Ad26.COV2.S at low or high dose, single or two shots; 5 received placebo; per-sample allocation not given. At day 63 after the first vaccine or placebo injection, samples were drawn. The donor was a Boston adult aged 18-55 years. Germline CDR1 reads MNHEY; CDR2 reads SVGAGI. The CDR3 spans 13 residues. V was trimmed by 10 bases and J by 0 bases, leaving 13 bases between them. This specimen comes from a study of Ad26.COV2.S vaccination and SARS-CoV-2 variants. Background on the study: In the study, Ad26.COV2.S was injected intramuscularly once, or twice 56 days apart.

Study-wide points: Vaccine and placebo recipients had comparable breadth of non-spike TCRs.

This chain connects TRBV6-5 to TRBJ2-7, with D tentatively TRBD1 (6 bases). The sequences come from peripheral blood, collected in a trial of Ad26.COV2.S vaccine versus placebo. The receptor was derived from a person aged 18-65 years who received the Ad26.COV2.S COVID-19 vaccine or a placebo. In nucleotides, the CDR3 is TGTGCCACCCTCGACAGGAGCTCCTACGAGCAGTACTTC. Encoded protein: CATLDRSSYEQYF.